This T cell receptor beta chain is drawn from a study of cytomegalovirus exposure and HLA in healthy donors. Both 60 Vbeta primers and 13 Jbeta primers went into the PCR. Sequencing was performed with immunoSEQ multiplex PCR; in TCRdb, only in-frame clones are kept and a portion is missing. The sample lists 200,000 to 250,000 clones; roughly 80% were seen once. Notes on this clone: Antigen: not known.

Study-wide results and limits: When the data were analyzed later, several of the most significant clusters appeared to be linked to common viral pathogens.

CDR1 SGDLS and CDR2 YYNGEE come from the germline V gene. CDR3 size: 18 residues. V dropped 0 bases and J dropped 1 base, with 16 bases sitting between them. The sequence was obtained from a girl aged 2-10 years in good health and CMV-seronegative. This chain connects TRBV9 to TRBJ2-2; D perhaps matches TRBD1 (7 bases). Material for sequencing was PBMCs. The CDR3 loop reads CASSVGGGGTKNTGELFF. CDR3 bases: TGTGCCAGCAGCGTAGGAGGGGGCGGGACGAAGAACACCGGGGAGCTGTTTTTT.